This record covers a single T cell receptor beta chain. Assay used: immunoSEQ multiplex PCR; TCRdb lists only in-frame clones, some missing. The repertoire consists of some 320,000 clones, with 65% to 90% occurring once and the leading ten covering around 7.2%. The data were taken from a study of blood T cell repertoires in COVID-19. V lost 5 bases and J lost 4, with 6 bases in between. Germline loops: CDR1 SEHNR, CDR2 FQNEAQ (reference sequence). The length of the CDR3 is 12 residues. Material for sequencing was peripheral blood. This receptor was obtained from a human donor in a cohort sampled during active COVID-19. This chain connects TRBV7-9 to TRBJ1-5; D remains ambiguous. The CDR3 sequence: CASSPLNQPQHF. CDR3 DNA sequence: TGTGCCAGCAGCCCCTTAAATCAGCCCCAGCATTTT.